This T cell receptor beta chain was identified during a study of human T cells and chemical hapten exposure (dated by TCRdb to the early 2020s). Background for the entire study: For sensitization, 2% DPC in acetone was applied to a 2 cm by 2 cm area of upper inner arm skin. Throughout the roughly 23-week study period, patients were also given weekly therapeutic DPC doses on the scalp. The mostly female patient cohort included alopecia areata with under or over 50% scalp involvement, alopecia totalis and alopecia universalis. Patient blood was sampled pre-sensitization (week 0) and at 2, 6 and about 24 weeks after DPC sensitization. Libraries were pooled for sequencing, and per-sample TCR yields varied mainly because of small differences in library volumes within the pool. Patch tests used Finn chambers with 0.01% DPC on the upper back, scored after 6 days by International Contact Dermatitis Research Group standards. The study tracked peripheral blood TCR repertoire changes in vivo during primary and secondary sensitization to the hapten diphenylcyclopropenone (DPC) in alopecia patients. For TCR sequencing, blood came from 25 to 35 alopecia patients at anywhere from one to four time points (pre-sensitization, 2, 6 and 24 weeks).

The library relied on RACE. Instrument used: NextSeq 500. During library preparation, unique molecular identifiers were attached to individual cDNA molecules so that TCRs could be counted quantitatively and reproducibly. Each blood RNA sample was used to sequence both TCR alpha and TCR beta chains. The authors' pipeline ran thus. The median number of TCRs per sample was approximately 98,000, ranging from roughly 20,000 to 700,000. V, J and CDR3 annotation of the TCR reads was carried out using the Decombinator software suite. Every sample was subsampled to the same number of TCRs (28,000) for the PS versus PT1 abundance plots. TCRs were defined as expanded if absent before sensitization and observed at least eight times at the 2-week time point. TCRdb handled the public reads itself, with Q25 trimming in fastp and clone calling in MiXCR, and kept productive beta chains. A single entry per CDR3 protein holds the most common genes and DNA from its merged rows. These V and J calls are TCRdb output, not the study's own analysis. The sample data list 180,000 or so distinct CDR3 sequences, and more than 14% of these were observed just once. The top ten clones comprise less than 2% of the sample.

This clonotype came up once. The clone's antigen remains unknown. The junction departs from the called germline gene at one end, perhaps through a read error. In light of the paper, this sample's time point label describes: patch test 1, 2 weeks after DPC sensitization. This specimen's treatment or condition label, interpreted: therapeutic diphenylcyclopropenone sensitization with weekly scalp DPC. At every patch-test visit, the blood draw took place before the patch test was put on. To be eligible, patients had to be aged 18 to 70, diagnosed with alopecia and judged suitable for DPC therapy, while pregnant patients were excluded. Total RNA was extracted from unfractionated whole blood that had been collected in Tempus Blood RNA tubes. Findings and caveats that apply to the study as a whole: All patients had alopecia, a presumed autoimmune disease, so their immune response might differ from that of healthy individuals. Compared with pre-sensitization or healthy control sets, expanded TCRs formed significantly more large CDR3 similarity clusters, which is consistent with antigen-driven responses. DPC sensitization did not change how many TCRs were above 1 in 1000 frequency, and no evidence was found of alterations in global repertoire structure. A positive correlation was found between the number of PT1 expanded TCRs and patch test score, with significance reached at thresholds 8, 16 and 32 but not 4. Repeated subsampling changed both the strength of the expansion versus patch-test correlation and the threshold at which the correlation became significant.

Reading from cysteine to phenylalanine, the CDR3 counts 18 amino acids. Only the CDR3 part of the read is kept: 54 bases, read in frame from the first base. CDR1 MDHEN and CDR2 SYDVKM are derived from the germline V gene. This receptor chain uses TRBV28 and TRBJ1-6, with 7 junctional bases fitting TRBD1. This material consisted of whole blood, taken in connection with sensitization to the hapten diphenylcyclopropenone (DPC). The receptor was derived from a woman aged 25 to 39 with alopecia areata. Some clones in this sample may be carry-over from other donors' samples. CDR3 protein: CASSCYNRGYSNNSPLHF. The DNA sequence follows: TGTGCCAGCAGTTGCTATAACAGGGGATACTCCAATAATTCACCCCTCCACTTT.